This T cell receptor (beta chain) was captured in a study of blood T cells in healthy people across ages. Study conclusions and caveats: The diversity estimates, figures obtained from one million T cells, were considered underestimates. Because sorting was not performed, PBMCs prevented conclusive naive versus antigen-experienced comparison. The study found TCR beta diversity correlated strongly with naive T cell percentage.

For the second PCR, which ran for about 7 to 11 cycles, a sample-barcoded 5' primer and a J-beta primer mix were used. Every single cDNA molecule received a tag from a template-switch adaptor with 12 random nucleotides. Using its own MiXCR run on the 5' RACE reads, TCRdb lists one record per CDR3 protein. The sample comprises hundreds of thousands of distinct CDR3 sequences, more than 20% of which are singletons, and 3% to 4% rests with the top ten. This clonotype occurred a few times. The antigen is unknown. This CDR3 region has 15 residues. The germline CDR1 and CDR2 sequences are SNHLY and FYNNEI. Sample: blood. This receptor was identified in a man aged 70 or older in good health. The chain combines TRBV2 with TRBJ2-5; 13 bases fit TRBD2. The DNA end is a closer match to TRBJ2-1, so the J assignment may be wrong. The CDR3: CASSPLAGGGDEQFF. The CDR3 DNA reads TGTGCCAGCAGTCCACTAGCGGGAGGGGGCGATGAGCAGTTCTTC.